This T cell receptor beta chain derives from a study of T cells after posttransplantation cyclophosphamide. Busulfan-fludarabine conditioning, marrow transplant, and cyclophosphamide on days +3 and +4 were administered. Study-wide results and caveats: After PTCy, TRB diversity resembled that of CNI/methotrexate controls. Later post-transplant blood repertoires were often dominated by donor CD8+ memory clones. TRB overlap between skin or GI tissue T cells and blood was limited.

The CDR3 is made up of 16 amino acids. Per the germline V gene, CDR1 is SGDLS and CDR2 is YYNGEE. Trimming at V came to 4 bases and at J to 6 bases, leaving 8 bases not matched to a gene. In the case of this clone: Its antigen is currently unknown.

Sequencing used immunoSEQ multiplex PCR; TCRdb keeps in-frame clones, though not all of them. Of around 18,000 clones listed, roughly 73% are singletons. The chain is built from TRBV9 and TRBJ2-2, with 11 bases that match TRBD1. Material: CD8+ T cells sorted from PBMCs, obtained roughly 250 weeks after a stem cell transplant with posttransplant cyclophosphamide. The source of this sequence is a female patient in her forties or fifties who received an allogeneic stem cell transplant from a related donor, was CMV-positive, and had no GVHD. Among the T cells, some may be from the graft donor. CDR3 sequence: CASSFNRDRGAGELFF. In DNA, the CDR3 is TGTGCCAGCAGCTTCAACCGGGACAGGGGGGCCGGGGAGCTGTTTTTT.